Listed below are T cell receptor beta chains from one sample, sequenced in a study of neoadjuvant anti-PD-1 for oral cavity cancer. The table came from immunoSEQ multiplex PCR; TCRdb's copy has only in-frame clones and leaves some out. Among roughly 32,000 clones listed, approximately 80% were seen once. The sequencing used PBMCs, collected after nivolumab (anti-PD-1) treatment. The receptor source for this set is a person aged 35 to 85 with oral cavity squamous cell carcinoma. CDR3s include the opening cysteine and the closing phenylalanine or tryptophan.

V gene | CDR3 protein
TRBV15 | CATSRVYSSPLHF
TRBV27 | CASSWSGRSTDTQYF
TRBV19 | CASSIVPNTEAFF
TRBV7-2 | CASSTGGAGTDTQYF
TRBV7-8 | CASSLMGGRSNQPQHF
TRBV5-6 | CASSLVGGNTEAFF
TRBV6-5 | CASSYFRQGLNTEAFF
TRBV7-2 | CASSSYVQTSTDTQYF
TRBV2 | CASSETPDGGYGYTF
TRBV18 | CASSAGTGGFNEQFF
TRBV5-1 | CASSWGPNTEAFF
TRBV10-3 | CAISDPTSRSTDTQYF
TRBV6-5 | CASSYGRKPYEQYF
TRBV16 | CASSQSGVQPQHF
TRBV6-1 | CASSTGPAGNQPQHF
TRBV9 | CASSVGPSGSTDTQYF
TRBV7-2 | CASSPWGQGNEQFF
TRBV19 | CASSVQVLSGNTIYF
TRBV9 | CASSVEGISYEQYF
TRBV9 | CASSVWSGGNTIYF
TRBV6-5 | CASSTRTGGLDTQYF
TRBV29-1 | CSGDRDNEQFF
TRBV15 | CATSGPGGAYTEAFF
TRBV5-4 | CASSFAAQETQYF
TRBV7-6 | CASSSGTGIRAPLHF
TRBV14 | CASSQEAGANTGELFF
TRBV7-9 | CASSFRQARNEKLFF
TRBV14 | CASSRGGGYEQYF
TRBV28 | CASNLPGVREKLFF
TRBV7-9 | CASSPTTGLNIQYF